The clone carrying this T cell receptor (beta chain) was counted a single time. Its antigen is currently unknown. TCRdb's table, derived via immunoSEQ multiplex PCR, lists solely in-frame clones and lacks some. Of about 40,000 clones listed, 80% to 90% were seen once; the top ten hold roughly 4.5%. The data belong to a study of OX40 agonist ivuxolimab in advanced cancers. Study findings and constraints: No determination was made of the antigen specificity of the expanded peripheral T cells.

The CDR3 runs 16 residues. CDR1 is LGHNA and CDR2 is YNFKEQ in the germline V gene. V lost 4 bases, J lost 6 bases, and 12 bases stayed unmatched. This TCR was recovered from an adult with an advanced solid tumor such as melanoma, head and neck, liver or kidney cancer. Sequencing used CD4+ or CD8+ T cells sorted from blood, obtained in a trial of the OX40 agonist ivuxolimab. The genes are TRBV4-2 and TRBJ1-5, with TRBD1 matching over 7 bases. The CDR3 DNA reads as TGTGCCAGCAGCCTCACCTCCGGGACAGATCCTCAGCCCCAGCATTTT. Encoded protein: CASSLTSGTDPQPQHF.